This T cell receptor beta chain stems from a study of cytomegalovirus exposure and HLA in healthy donors. Whole-study context: A later analysis reported the 120 or so validation repertoires used the same platform as the roughly 670 first-cohort repertoires.

Measured with immunoSEQ multiplex PCR; TCRdb has only the in-frame clones, and not every one. This table has over 200,000 clones, around 86% appearing once. The donors were in the approximately 130-subject validation cohort; that cohort was separate from the roughly 700-subject first cohort. The CDR3 sequence is 13 residues long. V was cut by 3 bases and J by 3 bases, with 5 bases left in between. Germline V lookup: CDR1 MNHEY, CDR2 SMNVEV (reference sequence). Whole-study results and caveats: Among TCR beta chains, those listed as cytomegalovirus-associated numbered over 150.

To note about this clone: Its antigen is still unknown.

The sequenced sample consisted of PBMCs. This chain uses TRBV27 with TRBJ1-4, with no clear D. The clonotype originates from a young woman in good health and CMV-seropositive. The CDR3 region is CASSFSPNEKLFF. The CDR3 nucleotides are TGTGCCAGCAGTTTTTCTCCTAATGAAAAACTGTTTTTT.